This T cell receptor beta chain was retrieved from a study of blood T cell repertoires in COVID-19. Study-wide background: Samples came from the United States, Italy and Spain, spanning acute and convalescent COVID-19. T cells, B-cell-depleted T cells, or PBMCs supplied cDNA or gDNA.

The J segment lost 2 bases and the V segment lost 3 bases, leaving 7 bases of the junction unmatched. CDR1 SGHVS and CDR2 FQNEAQ come from the germline V gene. The CDR3 contains 17 residues. Per the authors' pipeline: Amplification from reference gene primers served as the basis for estimated nucleated cell counts. Profiled with immunoSEQ multiplex PCR; TCRdb holds only in-frame clones, not every one. V and J calls and clone size come straight from that table; D and trimming were deduced from the DNA. This table has around 210,000 clones, about 91% appearing once. Sequenced material: peripheral blood. The clonotype originates from a man aged 18 to 29 with active or convalescent COVID-19. This rearrangement joins TRBV7-8 to TRBJ2-3; 11 nucleotides agree with TRBD2. In DNA, the CDR3 is TGTGCCAGCAGCTTTCCCAGGACTAGCGGGTACACAGATACGCAGTATTTT. This encodes CASSFPRTSGYTDTQYF.